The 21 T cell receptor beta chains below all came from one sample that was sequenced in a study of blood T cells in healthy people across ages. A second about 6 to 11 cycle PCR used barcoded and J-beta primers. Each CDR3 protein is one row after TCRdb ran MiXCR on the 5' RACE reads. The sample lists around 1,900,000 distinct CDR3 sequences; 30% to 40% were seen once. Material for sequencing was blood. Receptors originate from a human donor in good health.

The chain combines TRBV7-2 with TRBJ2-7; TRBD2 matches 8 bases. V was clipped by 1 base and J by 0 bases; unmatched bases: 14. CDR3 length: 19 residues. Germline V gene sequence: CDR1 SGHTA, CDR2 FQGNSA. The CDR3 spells CASSLDVGGLAGPSYEQYF. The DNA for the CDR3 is TGTGCCAGCAGCTTAGATGTTGGCGGGCTAGCGGGCCCCTCCTACGAGCAGTACTTC.

The CDR3 sequence is CASSPYFASGGRNNEQFF. The CDR3, as DNA: TGTGCCAGCAGTCCCTATTTCGCTAGCGGGGGAAGAAACAATGAGCAGTTCTTC. V usage is TRBV28 and J usage is TRBJ2-1, with TRBD2 identical over 10 bases. Looked up from germline, CDR1 is MDHEN and CDR2 is SYDVKM. The CDR3 is 18 residues long. Unmatched junction bases numbered 15, after V lost 5 bases and J lost 5 bases.

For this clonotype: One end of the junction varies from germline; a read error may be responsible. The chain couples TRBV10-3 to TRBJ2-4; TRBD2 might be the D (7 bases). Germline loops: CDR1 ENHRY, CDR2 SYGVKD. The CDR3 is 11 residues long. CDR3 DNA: TGTGCCATCACTGAGGGGGGGGAGCAGTACTTC. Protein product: CAITEGGEQYF.

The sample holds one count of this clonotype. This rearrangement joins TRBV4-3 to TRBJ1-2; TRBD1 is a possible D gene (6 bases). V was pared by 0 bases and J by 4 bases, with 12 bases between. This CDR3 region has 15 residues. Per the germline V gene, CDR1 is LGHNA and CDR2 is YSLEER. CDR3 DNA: TGCGCCAGCAGCCAAGAAGGGGGGGAAGGCTATGGCTACACCTTC. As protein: CASSQEGGEGYGYTF.

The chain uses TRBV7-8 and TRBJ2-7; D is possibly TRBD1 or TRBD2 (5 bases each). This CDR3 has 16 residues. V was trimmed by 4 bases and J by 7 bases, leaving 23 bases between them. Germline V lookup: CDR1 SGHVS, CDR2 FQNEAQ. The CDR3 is CASSSPRMGTRLEQYF. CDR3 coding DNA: TGTGCCAGCAGCTCGCCCAGGATGGGGACCCGCCTTGAGCAGTACTTC.

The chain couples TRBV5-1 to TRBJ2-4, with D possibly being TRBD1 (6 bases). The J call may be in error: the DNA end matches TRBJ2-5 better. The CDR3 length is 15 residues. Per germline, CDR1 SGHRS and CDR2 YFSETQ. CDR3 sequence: CASSFRQDLQETQYF. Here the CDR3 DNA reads TGCGCCAGCAGCTTTAGACAGGATCTCCAAGAGACCCAGTACTTC.

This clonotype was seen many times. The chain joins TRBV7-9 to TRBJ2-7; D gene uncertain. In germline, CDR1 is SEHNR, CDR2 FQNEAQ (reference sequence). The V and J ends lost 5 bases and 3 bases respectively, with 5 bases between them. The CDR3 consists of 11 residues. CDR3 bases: TGTGCCAGCAGCGTGAACTACGAGCAGTACTTC. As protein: CASSVNYEQYF.

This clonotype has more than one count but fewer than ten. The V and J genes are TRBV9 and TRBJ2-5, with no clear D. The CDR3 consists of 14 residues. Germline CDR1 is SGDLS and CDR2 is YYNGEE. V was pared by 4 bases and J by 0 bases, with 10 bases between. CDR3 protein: CASSPRWDQETQYF. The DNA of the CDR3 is TGTGCCAGCAGCCCCCGGTGGGACCAAGAGACCCAGTACTTC.

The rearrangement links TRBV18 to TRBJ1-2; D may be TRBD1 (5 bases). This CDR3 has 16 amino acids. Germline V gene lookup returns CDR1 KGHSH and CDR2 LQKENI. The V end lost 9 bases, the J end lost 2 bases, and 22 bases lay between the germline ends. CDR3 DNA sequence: TGTGCCAGTAGCTTACAGATGCGACGGGACAACTATGGCTACACCTTC. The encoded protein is CASSLQMRRDNYGYTF.

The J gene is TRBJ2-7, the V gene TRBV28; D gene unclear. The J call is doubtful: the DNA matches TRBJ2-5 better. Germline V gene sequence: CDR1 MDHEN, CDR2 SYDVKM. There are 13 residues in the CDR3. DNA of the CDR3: TGTGCCAGCAGCAAATCATCGGTGGAGACCCAGTACTTC. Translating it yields CASSKSSVETQYF.

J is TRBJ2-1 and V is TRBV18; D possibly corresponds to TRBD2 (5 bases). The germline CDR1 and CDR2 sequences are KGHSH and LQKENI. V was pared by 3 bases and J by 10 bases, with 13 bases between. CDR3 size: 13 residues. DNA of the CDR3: TGTGCCAGCTCACCCGGGGAAGGCTACGAGCAGTTCTTC. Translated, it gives CASSPGEGYEQFF.

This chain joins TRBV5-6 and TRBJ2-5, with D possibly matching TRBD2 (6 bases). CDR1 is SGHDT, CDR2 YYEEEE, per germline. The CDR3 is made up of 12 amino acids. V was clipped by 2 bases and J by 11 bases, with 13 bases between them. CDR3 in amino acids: CASSFGGYGQYF. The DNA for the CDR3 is TGTGCCAGCAGCTTTGGAGGGTACGGGCAGTACTTC. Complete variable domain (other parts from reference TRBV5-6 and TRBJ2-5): DAGVTQSPTHLIKTRGQQVTLRCSPKSGHDTVSWYQQALGQGPQFIFQYYEEEERQRGNFPDRFSGHQFPNYSSELNVNALLLGDSALYLCASSFGGYGQYFGPGTRLLVL.

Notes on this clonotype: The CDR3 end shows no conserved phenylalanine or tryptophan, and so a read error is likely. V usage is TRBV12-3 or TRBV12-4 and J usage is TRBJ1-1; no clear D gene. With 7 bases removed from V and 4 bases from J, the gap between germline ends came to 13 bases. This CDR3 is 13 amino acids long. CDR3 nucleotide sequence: TGTGCCAGCACTACGGACGTAGGCACTGAAGCTTTCTGT. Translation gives CASTTDVGTEAFC.

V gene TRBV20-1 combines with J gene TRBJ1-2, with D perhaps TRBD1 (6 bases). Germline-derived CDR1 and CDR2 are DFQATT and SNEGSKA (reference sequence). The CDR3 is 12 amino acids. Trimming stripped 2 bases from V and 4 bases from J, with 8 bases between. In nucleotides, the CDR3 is TGCAGTGCTAGACGGGGGCGCTATGGCTACACCTTC. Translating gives CSARRGRYGYTF.

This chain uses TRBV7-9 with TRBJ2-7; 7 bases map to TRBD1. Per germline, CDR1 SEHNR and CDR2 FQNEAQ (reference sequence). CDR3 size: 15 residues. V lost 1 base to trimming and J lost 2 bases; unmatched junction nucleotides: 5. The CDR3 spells CASSLVRQGPYEQYF. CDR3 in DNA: TGTGCCAGCAGCTTAGTCCGACAGGGACCCTACGAGCAGTACTTC. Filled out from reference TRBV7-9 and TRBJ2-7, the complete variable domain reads DTGVSQNPRHKITKRGQNVTFRCDPISEHNRLYWYRQTLGQGPEFLTYFQNEAQLEKSRLLSDRFSAERPKGSFSTLEIQRTEQGDSAMYLCASSLVRQGPYEQYFGPGTRLTVT.

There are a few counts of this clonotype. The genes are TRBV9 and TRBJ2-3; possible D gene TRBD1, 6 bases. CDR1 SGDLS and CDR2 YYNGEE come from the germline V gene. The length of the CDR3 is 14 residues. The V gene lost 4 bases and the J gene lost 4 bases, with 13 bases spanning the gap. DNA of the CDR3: TGTGCCAGCAGCATCAGGGGTAGTCCAGATACGCAGTATTTT. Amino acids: CASSIRGSPDTQYF.

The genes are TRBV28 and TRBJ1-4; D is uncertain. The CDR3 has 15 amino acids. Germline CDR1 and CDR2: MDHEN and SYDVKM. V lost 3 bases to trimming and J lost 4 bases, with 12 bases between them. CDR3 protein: CASSLTGRINEKLFF. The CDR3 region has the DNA TGTGCCAGCAGTTTGACCGGACGGATTAATGAAAAACTGTTTTTT. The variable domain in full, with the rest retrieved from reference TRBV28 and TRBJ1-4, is DVKVTQSSRYLVKRTGEKVFLECVQDMDHENMFWYRQDPGLGLRLIYFSYDVKMKEKGDIPEGYSVSREKKERFSLILESASTNQTSMYLCASSLTGRINEKLFFGSGTQLSVL.

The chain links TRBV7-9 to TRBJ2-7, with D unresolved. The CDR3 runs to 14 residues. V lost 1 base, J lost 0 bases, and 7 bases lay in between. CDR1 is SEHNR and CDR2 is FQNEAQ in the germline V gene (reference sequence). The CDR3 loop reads CASSLDQDSYEQYF. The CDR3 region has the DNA TGTGCCAGCAGCTTAGATCAGGACTCCTACGAGCAGTACTTC.

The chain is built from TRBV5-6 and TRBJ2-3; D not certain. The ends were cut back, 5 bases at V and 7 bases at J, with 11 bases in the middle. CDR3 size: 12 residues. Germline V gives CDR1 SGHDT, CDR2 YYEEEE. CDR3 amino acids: CASSLRLNTQYF. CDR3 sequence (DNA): TGTGCCAGCAGTCTTCGACTTAATACGCAGTATTTT.

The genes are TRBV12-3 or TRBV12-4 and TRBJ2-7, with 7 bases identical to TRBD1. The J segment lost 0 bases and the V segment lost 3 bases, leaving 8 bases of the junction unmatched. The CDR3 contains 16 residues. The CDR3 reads CASSFTTGPSSYEQYF. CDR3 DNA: TGTGCCAGCAGTTTTACGACAGGGCCAAGCTCCTACGAGCAGTACTTC.

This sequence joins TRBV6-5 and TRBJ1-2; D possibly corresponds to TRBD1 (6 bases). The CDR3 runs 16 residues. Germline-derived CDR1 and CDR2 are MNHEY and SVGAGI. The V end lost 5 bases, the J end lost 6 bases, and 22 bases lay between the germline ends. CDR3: CASSQWDNLNENGYTF. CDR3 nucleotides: TGTGCCAGCAGTCAATGGGACAACTTAAACGAAAATGGCTACACCTTC.